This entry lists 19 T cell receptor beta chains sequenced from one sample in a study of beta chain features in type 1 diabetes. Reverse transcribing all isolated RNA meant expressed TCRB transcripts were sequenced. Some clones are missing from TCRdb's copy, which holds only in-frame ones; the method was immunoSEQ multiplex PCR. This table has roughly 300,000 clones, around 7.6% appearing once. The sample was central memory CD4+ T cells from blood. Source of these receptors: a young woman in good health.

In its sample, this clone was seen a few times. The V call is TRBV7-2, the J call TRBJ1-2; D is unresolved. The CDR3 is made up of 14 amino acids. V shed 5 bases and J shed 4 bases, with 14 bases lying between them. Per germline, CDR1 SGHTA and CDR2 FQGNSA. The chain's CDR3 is CASSPAVNIYGYTF. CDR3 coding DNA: TGTGCCAGCAGCCCAGCCGTGAACATCTATGGCTACACCTTC.

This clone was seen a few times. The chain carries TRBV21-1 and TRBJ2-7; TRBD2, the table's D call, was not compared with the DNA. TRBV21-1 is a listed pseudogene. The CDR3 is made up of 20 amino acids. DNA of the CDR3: TGTGCCAGCAGCAAATGCCGCGCCGGGACTAGCGGGAGTAAGGGCTACGAGCAGTACTTC. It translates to CASSKCRAGTSGSKGYEQYF.

The CDR3 here is CASSPSRGRNEQYF. The CDR3 DNA sequence: TGTGCCAGCTCACCATCGAGGGGCCGGAACGAGCAGTACTTC. The chain has TRBV18 and TRBJ2-7; D is possibly TRBD1 or TRBD2 (5 bases each). The CDR3 covers 14 residues. The ends were cut back, 2 bases at V and 5 bases at J, with 13 bases in the middle. The germline V gene encodes CDR1 KGHSH and CDR2 LQKENI.

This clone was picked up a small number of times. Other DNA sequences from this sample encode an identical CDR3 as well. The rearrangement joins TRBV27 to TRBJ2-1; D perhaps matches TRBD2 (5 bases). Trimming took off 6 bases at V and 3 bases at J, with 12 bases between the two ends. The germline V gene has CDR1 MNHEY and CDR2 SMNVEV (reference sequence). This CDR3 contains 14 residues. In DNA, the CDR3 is TGTGCCAGCAGGAGGCTAGCAGACTACAATGAGCAGTTCTTC. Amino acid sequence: CASRRLADYNEQFF.

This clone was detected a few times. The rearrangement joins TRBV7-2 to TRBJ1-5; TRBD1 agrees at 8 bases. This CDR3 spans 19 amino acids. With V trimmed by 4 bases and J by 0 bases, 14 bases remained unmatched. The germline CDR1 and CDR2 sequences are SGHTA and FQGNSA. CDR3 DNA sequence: TGTGCCAGCAGCTCCCGCCCGACAGGGGCCCCGGGTAGCAATCAGCCCCAGCATTTT. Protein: CASSSRPTGAPGSNQPQHF.

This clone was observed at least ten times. As DNA, the CDR3 is TGTGCCAGCAGTTCGGGACTAGCGGGAGCTGGGCACAATGAGCAGTTCTTC. It specifies CASSSGLAGAGHNEQFF. The genes are TRBV11-3 and TRBJ2-1; 14 nucleotides line up with TRBD2. The V gene end was trimmed by 6 bases and the J gene end by 5 bases; junction bases not matched to a gene: 9. The CDR3 covers 17 residues. Per the germline V gene, CDR1 is SGHNT and CDR2 is YENEEA.

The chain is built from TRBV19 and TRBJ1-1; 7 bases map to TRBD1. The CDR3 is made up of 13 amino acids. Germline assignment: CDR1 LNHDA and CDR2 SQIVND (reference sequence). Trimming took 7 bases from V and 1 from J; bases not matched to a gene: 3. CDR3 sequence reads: CASTGQRNTEAFF. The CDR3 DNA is TGTGCCAGTACGGGACAGAGGAACACTGAAGCTTTCTTT.

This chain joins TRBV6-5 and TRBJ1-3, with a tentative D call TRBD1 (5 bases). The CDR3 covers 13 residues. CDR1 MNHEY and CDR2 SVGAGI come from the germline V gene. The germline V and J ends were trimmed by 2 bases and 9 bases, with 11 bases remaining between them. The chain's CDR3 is CASSYGTGGTIYF. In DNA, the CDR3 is TGTGCCAGCAGTTACGGGACCGGAGGCACCATATATTTT.

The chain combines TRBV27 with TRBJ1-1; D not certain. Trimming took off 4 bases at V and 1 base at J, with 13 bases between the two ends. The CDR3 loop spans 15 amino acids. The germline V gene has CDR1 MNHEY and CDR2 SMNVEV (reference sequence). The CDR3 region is CASSSPPRGNTEAFF. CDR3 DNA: TGTGCCAGCAGTTCACCCCCCCGGGGGAACACTGAAGCTTTCTTT.

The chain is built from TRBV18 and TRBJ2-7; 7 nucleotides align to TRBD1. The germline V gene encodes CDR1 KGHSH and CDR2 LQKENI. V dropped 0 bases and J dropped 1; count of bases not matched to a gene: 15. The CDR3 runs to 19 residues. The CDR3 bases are TGTGCCAGCTCACCACCTATCCCGCCCGACAGGGACCGTTCCTACGAGCAGTACTTC. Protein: CASSPPIPPDRDRSYEQYF.

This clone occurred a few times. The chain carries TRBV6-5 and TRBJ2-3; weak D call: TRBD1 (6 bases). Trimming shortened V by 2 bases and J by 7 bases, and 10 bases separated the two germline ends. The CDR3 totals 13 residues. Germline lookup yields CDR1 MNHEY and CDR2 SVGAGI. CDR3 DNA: TGTGCCAGCAGTTACGGTTGGGACAATACGCAGTATTTT. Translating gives CASSYGWDNTQYF.

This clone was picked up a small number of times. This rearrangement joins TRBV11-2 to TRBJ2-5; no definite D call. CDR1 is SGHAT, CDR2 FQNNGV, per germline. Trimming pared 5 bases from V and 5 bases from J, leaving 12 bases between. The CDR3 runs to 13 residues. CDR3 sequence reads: CASSRSLGETQYF. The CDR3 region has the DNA TGTGCCAGCAGCCGGAGCCTGGGGGAGACCCAGTACTTC. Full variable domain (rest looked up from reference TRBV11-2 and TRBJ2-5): EAGVAQSPRYKIIEKRQSVAFWCNPISGHATLYWYQQILGQGPKLLIQFQNNGVVDDSQLPKDRFSAERLKGVDSTLKIQPAKLEDSAVYLCASSRSLGETQYFGPGTRLLVL.

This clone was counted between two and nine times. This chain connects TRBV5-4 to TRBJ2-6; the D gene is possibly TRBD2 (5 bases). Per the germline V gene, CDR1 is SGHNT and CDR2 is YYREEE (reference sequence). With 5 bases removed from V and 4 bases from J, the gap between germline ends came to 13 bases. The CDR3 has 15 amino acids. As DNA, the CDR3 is TGTGCCAGCAGTGACCGGGGATTGGGGGCCAACGTCCTGACTTTC. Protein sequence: CASSDRGLGANVLTF.

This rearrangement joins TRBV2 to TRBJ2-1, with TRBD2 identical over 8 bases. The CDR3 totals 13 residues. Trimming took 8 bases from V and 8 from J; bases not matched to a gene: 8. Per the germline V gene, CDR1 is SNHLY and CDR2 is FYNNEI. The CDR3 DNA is TGTGCCAGCGGCCGGGAGGGGTCCTATGAGCAGTTCTTC. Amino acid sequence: CASGREGSYEQFF.

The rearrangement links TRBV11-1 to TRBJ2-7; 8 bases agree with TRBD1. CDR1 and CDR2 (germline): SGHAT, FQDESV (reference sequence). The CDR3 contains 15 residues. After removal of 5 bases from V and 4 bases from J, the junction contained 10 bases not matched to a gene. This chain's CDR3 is CASSTGTGTIYEQYF. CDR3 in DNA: TGTGCCAGCAGCACCGGGACAGGTACGATTTACGAGCAGTACTTC.

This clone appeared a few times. The CDR3, as DNA: TGTGCCAGCAGCTTAGCGTGGGGAGAGACCCAGTACTTC. It codes for CASSLAWGETQYF. The chain is built from TRBV7-9 and TRBJ2-5; D is undetermined. Between the trimmed V and J ends, which lost 0 bases and 4 bases, there was a span of 6 bases. Looked up from germline, CDR1 is SEHNR and CDR2 is FQNEAQ (reference sequence). The CDR3 runs 13 residues.

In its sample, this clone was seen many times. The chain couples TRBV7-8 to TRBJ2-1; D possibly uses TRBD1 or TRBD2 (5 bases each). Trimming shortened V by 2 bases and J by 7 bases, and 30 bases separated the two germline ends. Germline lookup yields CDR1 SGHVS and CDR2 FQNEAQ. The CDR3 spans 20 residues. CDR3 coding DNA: TGTGCCAGCAGCTTATTTTTCGTGCTGGTTAGGGGACGGTCGAGGAATGAGCAGTTCTTC. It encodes CASSLFFVLVRGRSRNEQFF.

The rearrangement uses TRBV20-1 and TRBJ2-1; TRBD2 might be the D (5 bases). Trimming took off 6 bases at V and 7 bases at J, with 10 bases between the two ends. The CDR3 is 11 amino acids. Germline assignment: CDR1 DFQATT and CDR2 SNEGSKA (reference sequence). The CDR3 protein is CSAGGWNEQFF. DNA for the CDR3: TGCAGTGCCGGCGGGTGGAATGAGCAGTTCTTC.

The CDR3 nucleotides are TGTGCCAGCAGCGAGGGTCGGTACGAGCAGTACTTC. It translates to CASSEGRYEQYF. This chain connects TRBV2 to TRBJ2-7; maybe TRBD2 (5 bases). Germline V gene lookup returns CDR1 SNHLY and CDR2 FYNNEI. The CDR3 runs 12 residues. V lost 6 bases and J 4 bases, leaving 10 bases between the germline ends.